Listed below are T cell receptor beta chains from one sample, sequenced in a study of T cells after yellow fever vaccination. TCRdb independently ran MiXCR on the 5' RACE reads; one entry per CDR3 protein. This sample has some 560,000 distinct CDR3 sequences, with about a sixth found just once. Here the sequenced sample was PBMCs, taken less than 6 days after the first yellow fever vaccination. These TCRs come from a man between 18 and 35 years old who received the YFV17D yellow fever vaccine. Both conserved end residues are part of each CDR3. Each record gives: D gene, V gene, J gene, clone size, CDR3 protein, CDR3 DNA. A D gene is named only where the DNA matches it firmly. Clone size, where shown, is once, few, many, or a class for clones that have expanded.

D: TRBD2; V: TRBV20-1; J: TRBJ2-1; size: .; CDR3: CSTLSGGARREQFF; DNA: TGCAGTACCCTTAGCGGGGGGGCCAGAAGAGAGCAGTTCTTC
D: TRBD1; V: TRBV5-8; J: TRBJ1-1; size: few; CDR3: CASTRQGARNEAFF; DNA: TGTGCCAGCACACGACAGGGGGCGCGTAATGAAGCTTTCTTT
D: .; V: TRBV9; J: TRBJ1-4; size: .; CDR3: CASSDRGIPNEKLFF; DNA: TGTGCCAGCAGCGATAGAGGGATTCCTAATGAAAAACTGTTTTTT
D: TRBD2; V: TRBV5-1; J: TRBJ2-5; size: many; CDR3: CASSWEGETQYF; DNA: TGCGCCAGCAGCTGGGAGGGAGAGACCCAGTACTTC
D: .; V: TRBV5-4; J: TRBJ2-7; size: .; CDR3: CASSFGKVQRRGNEQYF; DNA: TGTGCCAGCAGCTTCGGAAAGGTACAGAGGAGGGGCAACGAGCAGTACTTC
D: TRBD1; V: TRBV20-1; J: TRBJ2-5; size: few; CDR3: CSLGQGGETQYF; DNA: TGCAGTCTGGGACAGGGAGGAGAGACCCAGTACTTC
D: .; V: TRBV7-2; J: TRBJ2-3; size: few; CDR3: CASSYFVQGGQYF; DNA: TGTGCCAGCAGCTATTTCGTACAGGGTGGTCAGTATTTT
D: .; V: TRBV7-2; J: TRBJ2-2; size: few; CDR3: CASSLRGAGGELFF; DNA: TGTGCCAGCAGCCTACGGGGGGCCGGCGGGGAGCTGTTTTTT
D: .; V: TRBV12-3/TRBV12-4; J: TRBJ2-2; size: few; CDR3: CASSLAQYTGELFF; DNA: TGTGCCAGCAGTTTGGCACAGTACACCGGGGAGCTGTTTTTT
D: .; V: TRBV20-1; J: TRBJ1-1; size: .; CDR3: CSALWGYTEAFF; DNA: TGCAGTGCTCTATGGGGGTACACTGAAGCTTTCTTT
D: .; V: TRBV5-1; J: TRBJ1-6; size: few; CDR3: CASSPGTTLRMGLHF; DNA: TGCGCCAGCAGCCCCGGGACAACCCTCCGGATGGGCCTCCACTTT
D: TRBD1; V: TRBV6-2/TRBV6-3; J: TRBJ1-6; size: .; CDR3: CASSLHRDRGEPHF; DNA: TGTGCCAGCAGCCTACACAGGGACAGGGGAGAACCCCACTTT
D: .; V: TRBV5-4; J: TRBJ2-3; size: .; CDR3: CASSLALWGTDTQYF; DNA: TGTGCCAGCAGCTTGGCCTTGTGGGGGACAGATACGCAGTATTTT
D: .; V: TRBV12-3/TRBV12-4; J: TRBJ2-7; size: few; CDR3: CASSLLVTGPSYEQYF; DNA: TGTGCCAGCAGTTTACTTGTGACAGGACCCTCCTACGAGCAGTACTTC
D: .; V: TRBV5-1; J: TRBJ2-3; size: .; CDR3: CASSLETENTDTQYF; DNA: TGCGCCAGCAGCTTGGAAACAGAGAACACAGATACGCAGTATTTT
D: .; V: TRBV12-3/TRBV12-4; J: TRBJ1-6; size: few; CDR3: CASRLRGSPLHF; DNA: TGTGCCAGCAGGCTCAGGGGTTCACCCCTCCACTTT
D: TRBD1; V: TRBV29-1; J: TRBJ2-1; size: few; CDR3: CSVRDRSSYNEQFF; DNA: TGCAGCGTTAGGGACAGGAGCTCCTACAATGAGCAGTTCTTC
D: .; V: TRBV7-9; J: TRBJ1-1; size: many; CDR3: CASSFGMNTEAFF; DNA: TGTGCCAGCAGCTTCGGGATGAACACTGAAGCTTTCTTT
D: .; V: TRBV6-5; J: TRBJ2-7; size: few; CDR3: CASSSGRTVYEQYF; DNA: TGTGCCAGCAGTTCGGGGAGGACAGTCTACGAGCAGTACTTC
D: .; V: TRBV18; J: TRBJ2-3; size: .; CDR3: CASSQTEVTDTQYF; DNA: TGTGCCAGCTCTCAGACGGAGGTCACAGATACGCAGTATTTT
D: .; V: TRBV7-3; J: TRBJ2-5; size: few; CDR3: CASNPTGSGETQYF; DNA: TGTGCCAGCAACCCTACCGGGTCGGGAGAGACCCAGTACTTC
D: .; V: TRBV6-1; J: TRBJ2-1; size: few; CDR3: CASRDEGVYSYNEQFF; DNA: TGTGCCAGCAGGGACGAAGGGGTGTATTCCTACAATGAGCAGTTCTTC
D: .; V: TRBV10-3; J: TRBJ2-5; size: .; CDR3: CATRRAQETQYF; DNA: TGTGCCACCCGCCGGGCCCAAGAGACCCAGTACTTC
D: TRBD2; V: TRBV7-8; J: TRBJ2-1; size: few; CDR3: CASSLGSGGSNEQFF; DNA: TGTGCCAGCAGCTTAGGTAGCGGGGGAAGTAATGAGCAGTTCTTC
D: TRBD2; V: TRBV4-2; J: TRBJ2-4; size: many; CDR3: CASSSAGGYKNIQYF; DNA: TGTGCCAGCAGCTCAGCGGGGGGTTACAAAAACATTCAGTACTTC
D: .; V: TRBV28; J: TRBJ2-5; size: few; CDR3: CASRDGQSKTQYF; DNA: TGTGCCAGCAGAGACGGACAGTCAAAGACCCAGTACTTC
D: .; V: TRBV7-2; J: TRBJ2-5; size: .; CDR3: CASSFSWTEETQYF; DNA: TGTGCCAGCAGCTTCTCGTGGACAGAAGAGACCCAGTACTTC
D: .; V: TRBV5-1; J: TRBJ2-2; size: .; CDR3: CASSLAFNTGELFF; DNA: TGCGCCAGCAGCTTGGCGTTTAACACCGGGGAGCTGTTTTTT
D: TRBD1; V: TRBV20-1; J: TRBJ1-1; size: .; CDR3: CSARDLLLQGPWTEAFF; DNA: TGCAGTGCTAGAGATCTCCTTCTACAGGGGCCGTGGACTGAAGCTTTCTTT
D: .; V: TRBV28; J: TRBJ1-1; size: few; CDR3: CASKLTNTEAFF; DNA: TGTGCCAGCAAACTCACGAACACTGAAGCTTTCTTT
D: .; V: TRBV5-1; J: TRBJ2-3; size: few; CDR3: CASSLMRLGQSTDTQYF; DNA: TGCGCCAGCAGTTTAATGCGACTGGGACAAAGCACAGATACGCAGTATTTT
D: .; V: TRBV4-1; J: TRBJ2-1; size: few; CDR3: CASSSAHSSYNEQFF; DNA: TGCGCCAGCAGCTCCGCCCATAGCTCCTACAATGAGCAGTTCTTC
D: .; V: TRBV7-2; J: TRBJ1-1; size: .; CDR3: CASSLRVASRLNTEAFF; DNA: TGTGCCAGCAGCCTCAGAGTTGCATCCAGATTGAACACTGAAGCTTTCTTT
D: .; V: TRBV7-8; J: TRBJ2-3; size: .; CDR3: CASSLFRGARDTQYF; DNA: TGTGCCAGCAGCTTGTTTAGGGGAGCCAGGGATACGCAGTATTTT
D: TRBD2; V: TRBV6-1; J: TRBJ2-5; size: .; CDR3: CASSRTSGGEIQETQYF; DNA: TGTGCCAGCAGCCGGACTAGCGGGGGGGAGATCCAAGAGACCCAGTACTTC
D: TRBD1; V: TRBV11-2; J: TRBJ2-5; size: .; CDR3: CASSPGTVSQETQYF; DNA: TGTGCCAGCAGCCCAGGGACAGTATCTCAAGAGACCCAGTACTTC
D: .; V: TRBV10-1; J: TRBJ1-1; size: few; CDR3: CASSESRQPTEAFF; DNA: TGCGCCAGCAGTGAGAGTCGCCAGCCCACTGAAGCTTTCTTT
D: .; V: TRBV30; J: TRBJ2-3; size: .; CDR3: CGATSGSGDTQYF; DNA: TGTGGGGCGACTAGTGGATCCGGGGATACGCAGTATTTT
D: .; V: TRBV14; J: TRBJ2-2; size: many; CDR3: CASSQDRTGRLFF; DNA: TGTGCCAGCAGCCAAGATCGGACCGGGCGCCTGTTTTTT